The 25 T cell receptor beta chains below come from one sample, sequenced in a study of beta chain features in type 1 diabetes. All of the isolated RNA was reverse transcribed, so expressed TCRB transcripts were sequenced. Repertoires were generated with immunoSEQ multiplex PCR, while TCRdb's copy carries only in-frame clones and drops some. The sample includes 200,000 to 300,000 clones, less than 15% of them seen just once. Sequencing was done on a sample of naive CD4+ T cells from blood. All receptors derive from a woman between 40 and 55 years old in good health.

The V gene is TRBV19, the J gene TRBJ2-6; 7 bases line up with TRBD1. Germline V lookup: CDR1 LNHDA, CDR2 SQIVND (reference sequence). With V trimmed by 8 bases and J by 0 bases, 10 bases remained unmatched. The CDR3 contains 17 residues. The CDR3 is CASLMGRGNSGANVLTF. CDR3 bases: TGTGCCAGTCTAATGGGCAGGGGGAACTCTGGGGCCAACGTCCTGACTTTC. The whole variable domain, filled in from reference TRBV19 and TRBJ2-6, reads DGGITQSPKYLFRKEGQNVTLSCEQNLNHDAMYWYRQDPGQGLRLIYYSQIVNDFQKGDIAEGYSVSREKKESFPLTVTSAQKNPTAFYLCASLMGRGNSGANVLTFGAGSRLTVL.

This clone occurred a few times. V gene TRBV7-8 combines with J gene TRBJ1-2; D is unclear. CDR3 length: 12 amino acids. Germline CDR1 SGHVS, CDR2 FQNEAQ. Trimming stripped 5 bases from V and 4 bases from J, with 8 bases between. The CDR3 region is CASSIDSYGYTF. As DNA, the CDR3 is TGTGCCAGCAGCATCGATAGCTATGGCTACACCTTC.

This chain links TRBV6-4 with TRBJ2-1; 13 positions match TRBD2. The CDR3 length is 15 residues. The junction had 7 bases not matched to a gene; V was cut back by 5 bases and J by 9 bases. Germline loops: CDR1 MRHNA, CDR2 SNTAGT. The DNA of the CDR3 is TGTGCCAGCAGTTACGGGACTAGCGGGGTTGGTGAGCAGTTCTTC. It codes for CASSYGTSGVGEQFF.

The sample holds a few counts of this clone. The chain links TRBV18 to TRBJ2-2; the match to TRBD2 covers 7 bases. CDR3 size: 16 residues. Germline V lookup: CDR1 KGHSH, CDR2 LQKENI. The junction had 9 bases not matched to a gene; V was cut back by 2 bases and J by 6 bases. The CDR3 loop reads CASSPVPAGSSGELFF. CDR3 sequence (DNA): TGTGCCAGCTCACCAGTCCCAGCGGGGAGTTCCGGGGAGCTGTTTTTT.

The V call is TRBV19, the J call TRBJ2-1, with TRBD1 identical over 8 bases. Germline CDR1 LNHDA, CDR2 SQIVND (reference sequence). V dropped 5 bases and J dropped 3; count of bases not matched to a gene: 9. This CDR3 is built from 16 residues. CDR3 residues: CASSARGQGNYNEQFF. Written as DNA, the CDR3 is TGTGCCAGTAGTGCCCGAGGACAGGGAAACTACAATGAGCAGTTCTTC.

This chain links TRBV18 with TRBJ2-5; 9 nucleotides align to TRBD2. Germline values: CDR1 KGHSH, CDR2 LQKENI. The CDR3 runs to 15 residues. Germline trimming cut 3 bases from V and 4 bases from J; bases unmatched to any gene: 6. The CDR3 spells CASSPRTSAGETQYF. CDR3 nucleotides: TGTGCCAGCTCACCTCGGACTAGCGCCGGAGAGACCCAGTACTTC. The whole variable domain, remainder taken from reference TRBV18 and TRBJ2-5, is NAGVMQNPRHLVRRRGQEARLRCSPMKGHSHVYWYRQLPEEGLKFMVYLQKENIIDESGMPKERFSAEFPKEGPSILRIQQVVRGDSAAYFCASSPRTSAGETQYFGPGTRLLVL.

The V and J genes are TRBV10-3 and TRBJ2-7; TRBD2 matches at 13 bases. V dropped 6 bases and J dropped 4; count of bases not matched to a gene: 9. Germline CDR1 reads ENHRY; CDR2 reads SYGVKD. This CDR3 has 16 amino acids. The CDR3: CAISERTSGGLYEQYF. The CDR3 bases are TGTGCCATCAGCGAGAGGACTAGCGGGGGTCTGTACGAGCAGTACTTC.

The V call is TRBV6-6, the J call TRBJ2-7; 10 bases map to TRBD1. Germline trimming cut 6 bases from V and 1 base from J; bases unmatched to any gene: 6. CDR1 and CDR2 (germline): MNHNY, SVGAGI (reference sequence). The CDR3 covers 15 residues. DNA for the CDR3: TGTGCCAGCAGCCCCCCGGGACAGGGGTCCTACGAGCAGTACTTC. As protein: CASSPPGQGSYEQYF.

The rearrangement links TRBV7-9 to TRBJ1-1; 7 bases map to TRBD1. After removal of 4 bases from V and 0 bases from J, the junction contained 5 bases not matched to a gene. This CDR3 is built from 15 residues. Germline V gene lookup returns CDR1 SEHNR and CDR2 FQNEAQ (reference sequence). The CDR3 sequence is CASSSPTGMNTEAFF. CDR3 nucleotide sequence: TGTGCCAGCAGCTCGCCGACAGGGATGAACACTGAAGCTTTCTTT.

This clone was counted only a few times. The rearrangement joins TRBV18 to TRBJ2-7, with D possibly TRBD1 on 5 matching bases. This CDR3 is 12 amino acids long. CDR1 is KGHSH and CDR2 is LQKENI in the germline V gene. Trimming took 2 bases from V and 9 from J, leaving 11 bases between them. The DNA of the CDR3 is TGTGCCAGCTCACCATCTCAGGGCCCGCAGTACTTC. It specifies CASSPSQGPQYF.

CDR3 sequence: CASSLRGTTDEKLFF. The DNA of the CDR3 is TGCGCCAGCAGCTTGAGGGGGACTACCGATGAAAAACTGTTTTTT. The gene calls are TRBV5-1 and TRBJ1-4; D may be TRBD1 (6 bases). Germline CDR1 reads SGHRS; CDR2 reads YFSETQ. The V end lost 1 base, the J end lost 6 bases, and 13 bases lay between the germline ends. The CDR3 is 15 amino acids.

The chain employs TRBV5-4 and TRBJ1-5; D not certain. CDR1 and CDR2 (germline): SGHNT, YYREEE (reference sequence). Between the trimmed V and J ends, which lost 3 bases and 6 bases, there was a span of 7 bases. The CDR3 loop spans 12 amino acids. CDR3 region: CASSSGGQPQHF. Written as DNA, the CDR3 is TGTGCCAGCAGCTCTGGAGGTCAGCCCCAGCATTTT.

CDR3 residues: CASSVDVGRGSYEQYF. DNA of the CDR3: TGTGCCAGCAGCGTAGATGTGGGCAGGGGTTCATACGAGCAGTACTTC. The chain combines TRBV9 with TRBJ2-7, with D perhaps TRBD1 (6 bases). Germline values: CDR1 SGDLS, CDR2 YYNGEE. With 0 bases removed from V and 4 bases from J, the gap between germline ends came to 17 bases. This CDR3 is 16 amino acids long.

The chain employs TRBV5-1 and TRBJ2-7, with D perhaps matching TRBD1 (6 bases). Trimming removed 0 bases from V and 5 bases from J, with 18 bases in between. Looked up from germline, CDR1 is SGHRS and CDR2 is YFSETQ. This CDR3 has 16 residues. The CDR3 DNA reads TGCGCCAGCAGCTTGGGGCCGCAGGGGATAAGTAACGAGCAGTACTTC. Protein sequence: CASSLGPQGISNEQYF.

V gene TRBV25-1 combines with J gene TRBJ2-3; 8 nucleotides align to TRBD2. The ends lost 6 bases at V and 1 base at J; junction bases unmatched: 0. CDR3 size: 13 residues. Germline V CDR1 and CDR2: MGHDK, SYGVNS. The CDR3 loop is CASRAGGTDTQYF. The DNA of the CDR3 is TGTGCCAGCAGAGCGGGGGGCACAGATACGCAGTATTTT. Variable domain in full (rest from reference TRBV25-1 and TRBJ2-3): EADIYQTPRYLVIGTGKKITLECSQTMGHDKMYWYQQDPGMELHLIHYSYGVNSTEKGDLSSESTVSRIRTEHFPLTLESARPSHTSQYLCASRAGGTDTQYFGPGTRLTVL.

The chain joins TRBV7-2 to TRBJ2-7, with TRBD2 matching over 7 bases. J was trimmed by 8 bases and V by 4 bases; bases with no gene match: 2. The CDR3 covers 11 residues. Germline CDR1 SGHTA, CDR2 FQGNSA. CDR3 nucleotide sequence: TGTGCCAGCAGCTCGGGGACTAAGCAGTACTTC. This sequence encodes CASSSGTKQYF. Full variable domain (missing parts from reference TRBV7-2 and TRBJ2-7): GAGVSQSPSNKVTEKGKDVELRCDPISGHTALYWYRQSLGQGLEFLIYFQGNSAPDKSGLPSDRFSAERTGGSVSTLTIQRTQQEDSAVYLCASSSGTKQYFGPGTRLTVT.

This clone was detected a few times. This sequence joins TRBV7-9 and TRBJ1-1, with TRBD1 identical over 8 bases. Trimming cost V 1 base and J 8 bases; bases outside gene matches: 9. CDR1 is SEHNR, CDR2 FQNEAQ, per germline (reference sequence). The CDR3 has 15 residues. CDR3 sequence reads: CASSLVLGQDPEAFF. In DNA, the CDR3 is TGTGCCAGCAGCTTAGTGTTGGGACAGGACCCCGAAGCTTTCTTT.

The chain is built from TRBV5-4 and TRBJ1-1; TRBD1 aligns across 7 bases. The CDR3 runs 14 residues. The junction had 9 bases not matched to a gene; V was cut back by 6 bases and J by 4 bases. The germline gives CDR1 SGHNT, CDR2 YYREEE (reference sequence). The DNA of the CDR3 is TGTGCCAGCACCCCCCAACAGGGGCCCACTGAAGCTTTCTTT. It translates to CASTPQQGPTEAFF.

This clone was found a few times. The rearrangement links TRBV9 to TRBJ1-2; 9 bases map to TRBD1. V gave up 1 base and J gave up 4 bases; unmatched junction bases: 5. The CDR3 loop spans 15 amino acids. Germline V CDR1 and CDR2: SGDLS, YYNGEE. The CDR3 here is CASSVLGTGSYGYTF. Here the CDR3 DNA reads TGTGCCAGCAGCGTACTTGGGACAGGGAGCTATGGCTACACCTTC. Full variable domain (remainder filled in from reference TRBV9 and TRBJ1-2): DSGVTQTPKHLITATGQRVTLRCSPRSGDLSVYWYQQSLDQGLQFLIQYYNGEERAKGNILERFSAQQFPDLHSELNLSSLELGDSALYFCASSVLGTGSYGYTFGSGTRLTVV.

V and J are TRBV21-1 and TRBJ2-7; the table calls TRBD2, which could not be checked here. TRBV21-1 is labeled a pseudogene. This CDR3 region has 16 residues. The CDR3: CASSKTSGGSSYEQYF. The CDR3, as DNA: TGTGCCAGCAGCAAGACTAGCGGGGGTTCCTCCTACGAGCAGTACTTC.

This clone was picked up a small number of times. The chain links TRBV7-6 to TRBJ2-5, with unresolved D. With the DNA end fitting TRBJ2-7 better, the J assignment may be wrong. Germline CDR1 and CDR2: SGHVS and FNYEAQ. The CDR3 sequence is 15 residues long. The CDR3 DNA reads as TGTGCCAGCAGCTTAGGCGCTGCCTCCTCCTACGAGCAGTACTTC. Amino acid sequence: CASSLGAASSYEQYF.

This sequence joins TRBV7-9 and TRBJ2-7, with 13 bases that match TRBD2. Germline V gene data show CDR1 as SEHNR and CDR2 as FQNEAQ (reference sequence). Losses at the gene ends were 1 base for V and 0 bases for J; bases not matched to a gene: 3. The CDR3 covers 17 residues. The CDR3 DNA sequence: TGTGCCAGCAGCTTAGGGGGACTAGCGGGGCCCTCCTACGAGCAGTACTTC. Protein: CASSLGGLAGPSYEQYF.

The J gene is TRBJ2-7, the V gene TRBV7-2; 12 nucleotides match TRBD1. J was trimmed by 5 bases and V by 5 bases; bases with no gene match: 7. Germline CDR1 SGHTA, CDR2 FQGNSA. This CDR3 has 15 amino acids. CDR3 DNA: TGTGCCAGCAGCACCCTTGGGACAGGGGGCGACGAGCAGTACTTC. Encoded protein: CASSTLGTGGDEQYF. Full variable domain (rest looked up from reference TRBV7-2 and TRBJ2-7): GAGVSQSPSNKVTEKGKDVELRCDPISGHTALYWYRQSLGQGLEFLIYFQGNSAPDKSGLPSDRFSAERTGGSVSTLTIQRTQQEDSAVYLCASSTLGTGGDEQYFGPGTRLTVT.

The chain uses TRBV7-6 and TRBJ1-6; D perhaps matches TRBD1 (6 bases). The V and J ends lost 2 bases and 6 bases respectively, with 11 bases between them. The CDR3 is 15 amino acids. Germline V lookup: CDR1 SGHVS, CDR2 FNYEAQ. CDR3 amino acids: CASSLLQGPNSPLHF. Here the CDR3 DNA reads TGTGCCAGCAGCTTACTACAGGGTCCTAATTCACCCCTCCACTTT.

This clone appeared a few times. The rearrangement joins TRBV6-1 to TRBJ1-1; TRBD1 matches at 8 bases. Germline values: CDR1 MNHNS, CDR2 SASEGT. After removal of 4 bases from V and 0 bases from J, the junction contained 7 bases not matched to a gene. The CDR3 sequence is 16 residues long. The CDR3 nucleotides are TGTGCCAGCAGTGCTGGACAGGGCGCTATGAACACTGAAGCTTTCTTT. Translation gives CASSAGQGAMNTEAFF.